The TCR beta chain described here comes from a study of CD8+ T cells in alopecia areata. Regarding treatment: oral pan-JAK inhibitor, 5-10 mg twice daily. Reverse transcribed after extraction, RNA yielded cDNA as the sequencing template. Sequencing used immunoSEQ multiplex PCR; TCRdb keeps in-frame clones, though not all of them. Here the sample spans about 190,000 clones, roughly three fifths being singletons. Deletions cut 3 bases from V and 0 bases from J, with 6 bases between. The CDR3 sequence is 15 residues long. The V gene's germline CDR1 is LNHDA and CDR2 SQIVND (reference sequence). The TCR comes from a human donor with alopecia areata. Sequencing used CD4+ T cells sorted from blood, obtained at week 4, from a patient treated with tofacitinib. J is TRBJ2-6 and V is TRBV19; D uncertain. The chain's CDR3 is CASSMSSSGANVLTF. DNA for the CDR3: TGTGCCAGTAGTATGTCGAGCTCTGGGGCCAACGTCCTGACTTTC.